The 10 T cell receptor beta chains listed next were all sequenced from one sample in a study of CD8+CD57+ T cells in acquired aplastic anemia. For CDR3 and TCR beta VDJ profiling, genomic DNA was the template used. TCRdb independently ran MiXCR on the reads; one entry per CDR3 protein. This table holds about 110,000 distinct CDR3 sequences, around 50% found once. The sample taken for sequencing was sorted CD4+, CD8+, or CD8+CD57+ T cells (not recorded which) from PBMCs. The receptors were sampled from a human donor in good health, serving as a control.

There are a few counts of this clonotype. The rearrangement uses TRBV15 and TRBJ1-6; 7 bases line up with TRBD1. V was clipped by 3 bases and J by 8 bases; unmatched bases: 7. This CDR3 spans 15 amino acids. Germline V lookup: CDR1 LNHNV, CDR2 YYDKDF (reference sequence). The CDR3 nucleotides read TGTGCCACCAGCAGGGGTAGACAGGGTTATTCACCCCTCCACTTT. This sequence encodes CATSRGRQGYSPLHF. Full variable domain (remainder filled in from reference TRBV15 and TRBJ1-6): DAMVIQNPRYQVTQFGKPVTLSCSQTLNHNVMYWYQQKSSQAPKLLFHYYDKDFNNEADTPDNFQSRRPNTSFCFLDIRSPGLGDTAMYLCATSRGRQGYSPLHFGNGTRLTVT.

Notes on this clonotype: Just one base apart from a much larger clone, this may be a read error. J is TRBJ1-1 and V is TRBV4-3; 7 bases are shared with TRBD1. Germline CDR1 and CDR2: LGHNA and YSLEER. This CDR3 is built from 16 residues. The CDR3 region has the DNA TGCGCCAGCAGCCATGATGCACAGGGGCTCGACACTGAAGCTTCCTTT. Residues: CASSHDAQGLDTEASF.

This clonotype was seen many times. V usage is TRBV27 and J usage is TRBJ1-2; D perhaps matches TRBD1 (5 bases). The CDR3 has 15 amino acids. Deletions cut 5 bases from V and 2 bases from J, with 15 bases between. The germline V gene encodes CDR1 MNHEY and CDR2 SMNVEV (reference sequence). The CDR3 is CASSPTRAGNYGYTF. The CDR3, as DNA: TGTGCCAGCAGTCCAACCAGGGCCGGAAACTATGGCTACACCTTC.

The chain has TRBV25-1 and TRBJ2-1; TRBD1 aligns across 8 bases. J lost 7 bases, V lost 6 bases, and 14 bases had no gene match. The germline V gene encodes CDR1 MGHDK and CDR2 SYGVNS. The CDR3 runs to 16 residues. CDR3 amino acids: CASSLGQGGFRNEQFF. CDR3 nucleotide sequence: TGTGCCAGCAGCCTAGGACAGGGTGGGTTCAGGAATGAGCAGTTCTTC.

This clonotype was found many times. The chain recombines TRBV2 with TRBJ1-3; maybe TRBD1 (6 bases). V lost 7 bases and J lost 4, with 17 bases in between. The CDR3 is made up of 15 amino acids. Germline CDR1 SNHLY, CDR2 FYNNEI. CDR3 region: CASTPTGTLGNTIYF. Here the CDR3 DNA reads TGTGCCAGCACTCCGACAGGCACTCTCGGAAACACCATATATTTT.

This clonotype appeared a few times. This sequence joins TRBV5-1 and TRBJ1-1, with 7 bases lining up with TRBD1. Germline V gene data show CDR1 as SGHRS and CDR2 as YFSETQ. Losses at the gene ends were 3 bases for V and 4 bases for J; bases not matched to a gene: 6. The CDR3 extends over 14 amino acids. The CDR3 spells CASSYQGGSTEAFF. The CDR3 DNA reads as TGCGCCAGCAGCTATCAGGGGGGTTCCACTGAAGCTTTCTTT. The complete variable domain, with remaining parts taken from reference TRBV5-1 and TRBJ1-1, reads KAGVTQTPRYLIKTRGQQVTLSCSPISGHRSVSWYQQTPGQGLQFLFEYFSETQRNKGNFPGRFSGRQFSNSRSEMNVSTLELGDSALYLCASSYQGGSTEAFFGQGTRLTVV.

J is TRBJ2-7 and V is TRBV3-1, with TRBD1 as a possible D gene (5 bases). This CDR3 has 14 residues. CDR1 is LGHDT, CDR2 YNNKEL, per germline (reference sequence). Trimming cost V 0 bases and J 3 bases, with 9 bases left between them. In nucleotides, the CDR3 is TGTGCCAGCAGCCAAGATGCCAGGGTCTACGAGCAGTACTTC. Amino acids: CASSQDARVYEQYF.

The chain links TRBV7-6 to TRBJ1-1; TRBD1 matches at 7 bases. This CDR3 has 16 residues. Germline values: CDR1 SGHVS, CDR2 FNYEAQ. Trimming at V came to 2 bases and at J to 1 base, leaving 7 bases not matched to a gene. CDR3 nucleotide sequence: TGTGCCAGCAGCTTATACAGGGGAGGTGAGAACACTGAAGCTTTCTTT. Translating it yields CASSLYRGGENTEAFF.

This clonotype came up many times. The CDR3 sequence: CASGQGAAGGPGADTQYF. The CDR3, as DNA: TGTGCCAGCGGACAGGGCGCAGCGGGGGGGCCAGGAGCAGATACGCAGTATTTT. The V gene is TRBV4-2, the J gene TRBJ2-3, with TRBD2 identical over 10 bases. Germline assignment: CDR1 LGHNA and CDR2 YNFKEQ. This CDR3 contains 18 residues. Trimming took 8 bases from V and 4 from J; bases not matched to a gene: 18.

This clonotype appeared many times. The genes are TRBV9 and TRBJ2-1, with TRBD1 as a possible D gene (6 bases). CDR1 and CDR2 (germline): SGDLS, YYNGEE. The CDR3 is 17 residues long. V was trimmed by 0 bases and J by 4 bases, leaving 17 bases between them. The CDR3 sequence is CASSVEGSGASYNEQFF. CDR3 DNA sequence: TGTGCCAGCAGCGTAGAAGGGTCAGGGGCTTCGTACAATGAGCAGTTCTTC.